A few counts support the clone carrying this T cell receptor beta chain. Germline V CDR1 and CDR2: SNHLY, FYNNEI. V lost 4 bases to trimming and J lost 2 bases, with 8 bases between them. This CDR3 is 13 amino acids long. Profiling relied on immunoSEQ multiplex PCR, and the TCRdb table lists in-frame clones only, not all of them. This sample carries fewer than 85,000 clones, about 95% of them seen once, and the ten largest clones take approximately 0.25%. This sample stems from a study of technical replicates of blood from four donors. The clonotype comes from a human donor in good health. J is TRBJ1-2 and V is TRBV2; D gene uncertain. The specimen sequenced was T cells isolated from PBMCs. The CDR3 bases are TGTGCCAGCAGTGTAAACACAAACTATGGCTACACCTTC. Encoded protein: CASSVNTNYGYTF.